The text below deals with one T cell receptor beta chain. The data were taken from a study of shared clonotypes between healthy human individuals. The V gene lost 1 base and the J gene lost 1 base, with 11 bases spanning the gap. The CDR3 is made up of 16 amino acids. Germline V gene sequence: CDR1 SNHLY, CDR2 FYNNEI. Approximately 30,000 T cell genomes (around 190 ng DNA) went into each sorted-subset replicate. Method: immunoSEQ multiplex PCR; TCRdb's copy keeps in-frame clones and lacks some. The table shows 2.5 million or so clones, with around nine tenths occurring only once. The gene calls are TRBV2 and TRBJ1-3, with D unresolved. The receptor's source is a man aged 18 to 30 in good health. Sequencing used naive CD4+ T cells sorted from blood. Sample subset: CD45RA+ positively selected. CDR3 sequence reads: CASSEGLRHSGNTIYF. Written as DNA, the CDR3 is TGTGCCAGCAGTGAAGGGCTCAGGCATTCTGGAAACACCATATATTTT.